This T cell receptor beta chain comes out of a study of blood T cell repertoires in COVID-19. Looked up from germline, CDR1 is MNHEY and CDR2 is SVGAGI. This CDR3 contains 16 residues. V was clipped by 0 bases and J by 2 bases; unmatched bases: 5. Profiled with immunoSEQ multiplex PCR; TCRdb holds only in-frame clones, not every one. There are under 200,000 clones in the sample; 70% to 90% occur only once, and around 2.5% lies in the top ten. The chain couples TRBV6-5 to TRBJ2-5; 8 nucleotides line up with TRBD2. This clonotype was sampled from a man in his forties with active or convalescent COVID-19. Input material: peripheral blood. The CDR3 DNA follows: TGTGCCAGCAGTTACTCCAGCGGGGGCGGACAAGAGACCCAGTACTTC. It codes for CASSYSSGGGQETQYF.